This T cell receptor beta chain was captured in a study of blood T cell repertoires in COVID-19. Recruitment covered about 25 US areas and drew participants whose ages spanned roughly 18 to 95 years. TCRdb keeps only in-frame clones here, not all; method: immunoSEQ multiplex PCR. This sample has about 260,000 clones, with roughly nine tenths found just once. Germline assignment: CDR1 GTSNPN and CDR2 SVGIG (reference sequence). The CDR3 sequence is 13 residues long. Trimming pared 3 bases from V and 3 bases from J, leaving 11 bases between. The specimen was PBMCs or T cells enriched from blood (not recorded which). This receptor was taken from a woman aged 18-29 years who had recovered from COVID-19. This chain connects TRBV30 to TRBJ1-1; D gene unclear. The CDR3 DNA reads as TGTGCCTGGAGGCTCCGGTTGGACACTGAAGCTTTCTTT. It encodes CAWRLRLDTEAFF.